Listed below are T cell receptor beta chains from one sample, sequenced in a study of T-cell memory formation after mild COVID-19. One entry per CDR3 protein, called by TCRdb with MiXCR from the 5' RACE reads. The sample yields roughly 12,000 distinct CDR3 sequences, around 15% seen once. The sample comprised PBMCs or a T cell subset sorted from them (not recorded which). Receptors originate from a man aged 18 to 30 who had mild COVID-19 (a few samples of this study predate the infection). Cell type and time point are not known. Both conserved end residues are part of each CDR3. Fields, in order: CDR3 protein, D gene, J gene, V gene. A D gene is named only where the DNA matches it firmly.

CSIQGYSNQPQHF	-	TRBJ1-5	TRBV20-1
CSAEGVAQYF	-	TRBJ2-3	TRBV20-1
CASSYDGELGGYTF	-	TRBJ1-2	TRBV6-5
CASSQGISLSNEQFF	-	TRBJ2-1	TRBV7-2
CASSFQGLYTDTQYF	-	TRBJ2-3	TRBV7-3
CATSPGGLRDTQYF	-	TRBJ2-3	TRBV27
CASSVTLLTDTQYF	-	TRBJ2-3	TRBV9
CASSSTGTGGYEQYF	TRBD1	TRBJ2-7	TRBV5-1
CASSFRGAHSYEQYF	-	TRBJ2-7	TRBV5-1
CASSQDRTNTGELFF	-	TRBJ2-2	TRBV4-1
CASSLDIGGGVVGYTF	-	TRBJ1-2	TRBV12-3/TRBV12-4
CASRLIGGGAIEQFF	TRBD2	TRBJ2-1	TRBV7-2
CSASGYNEQFF	-	TRBJ2-1	TRBV20-1
CSAASGSDTQYF	-	TRBJ2-3	TRBV20-1
CAISDQRGASNEQFF	TRBD2	TRBJ2-1	TRBV10-3
CSAGPGAISTDTQYF	-	TRBJ2-3	TRBV20-1
CASSQSDRGTSGANVLTF	-	TRBJ2-6	TRBV4-3
CASSLGGGLYNYEQYF	-	TRBJ2-7	TRBV7-9
CASSSTGVHEQYF	TRBD1	TRBJ2-7	TRBV6-5
CSARSGNEQFF	-	TRBJ2-1	TRBV20-1
CASSFSLEQPQHF	-	TRBJ1-5	TRBV5-6
CASSFSRGVTEAFF	TRBD1	TRBJ1-1	TRBV12-3/TRBV12-4
CASLSGGTTYNEQFF	TRBD2	TRBJ2-1	TRBV4-2
CATRLAGYNEQFF	TRBD2	TRBJ2-1	TRBV15
CSVIGDSNQPQHF	-	TRBJ1-5	TRBV20-1
CASSALDRDTYEQYF	TRBD1	TRBJ2-7	TRBV7-9
CSAVDSNYGYTF	-	TRBJ1-2	TRBV20-1
CASSEALSWREWGYTF	-	TRBJ1-2	TRBV2
CSALKKGYRLSTNEKLFF	-	TRBJ1-4	TRBV20-1